Detailed here is one T cell receptor beta chain. The antigen remains unidentified. The data stem from a study of shared clonotypes between healthy human individuals. Study context: Serving as donors were two women and three men, whose ages spanned 18 to 49.

TCRdb's copy holds only in-frame clones and misses some; the assay was immunoSEQ multiplex PCR. This repertoire shows hundreds of thousands of clones, 90% to 96% found once; its top ten account for 0.06%. Study-level findings and limits: The study drew on few donors, limiting represented genetic and exposure-history diversity.

Material for sequencing was naive CD4+ T cells sorted from blood. The subset is: CD45RA+ positively selected. This receptor was taken from a woman aged 25 to 39 in good health.

The CDR3 loop is CASIATGTGAGEQYF. The CDR3 nucleotides read TGTGCCAGCATTGCTACCGGGACAGGGGCCGGGGAGCAGTACTTC. The J gene is TRBJ2-5, the V gene TRBV28, with TRBD1 matching over 10 bases. J lost 11 bases, V lost 7 bases, and 16 bases had no gene match. Per the germline V gene, CDR1 is MDHEN and CDR2 is SYDVKM. This CDR3 contains 15 residues.